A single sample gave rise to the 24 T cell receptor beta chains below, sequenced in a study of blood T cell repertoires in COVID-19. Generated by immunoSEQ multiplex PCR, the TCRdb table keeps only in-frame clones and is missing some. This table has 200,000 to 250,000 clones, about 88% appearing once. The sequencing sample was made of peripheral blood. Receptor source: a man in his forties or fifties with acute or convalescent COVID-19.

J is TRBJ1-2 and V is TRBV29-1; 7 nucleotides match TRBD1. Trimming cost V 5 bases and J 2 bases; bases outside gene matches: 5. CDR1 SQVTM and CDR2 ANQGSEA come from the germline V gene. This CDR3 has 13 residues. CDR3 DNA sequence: TGCAGCGTTCTCTCGACAGGGAACTATGGCTACACCTTC. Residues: CSVLSTGNYGYTF.

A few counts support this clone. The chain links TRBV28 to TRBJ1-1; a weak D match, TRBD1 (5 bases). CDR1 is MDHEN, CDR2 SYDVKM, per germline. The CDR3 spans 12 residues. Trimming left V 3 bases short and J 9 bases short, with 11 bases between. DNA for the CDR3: TGTGCCAGCAGTTTGCCGCGGACAAAAGCTTTCTTT. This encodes CASSLPRTKAFF.

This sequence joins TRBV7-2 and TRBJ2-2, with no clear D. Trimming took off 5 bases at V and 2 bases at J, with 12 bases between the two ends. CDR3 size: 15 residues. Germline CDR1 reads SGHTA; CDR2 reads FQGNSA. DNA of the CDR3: TGTGCCAGCAGCACCCGGAGCGCTAACACCGGGGAGCTGTTTTTT. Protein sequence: CASSTRSANTGELFF.

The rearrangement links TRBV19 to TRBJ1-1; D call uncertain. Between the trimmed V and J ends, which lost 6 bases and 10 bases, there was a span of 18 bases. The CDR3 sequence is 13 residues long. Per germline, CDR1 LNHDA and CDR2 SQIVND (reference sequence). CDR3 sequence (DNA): TGTGCCAGTAGCCCCGGGATTTCTTATGGAGCTTTCTTT. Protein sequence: CASSPGISYGAFF.

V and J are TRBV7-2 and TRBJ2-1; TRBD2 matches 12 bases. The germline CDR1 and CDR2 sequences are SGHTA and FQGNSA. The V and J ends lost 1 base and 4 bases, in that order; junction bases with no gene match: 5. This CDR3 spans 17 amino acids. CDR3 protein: CASSLERTSGAYNEQFF. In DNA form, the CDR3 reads TGTGCCAGCAGCTTAGAGAGGACTAGCGGGGCGTACAATGAGCAGTTCTTC.

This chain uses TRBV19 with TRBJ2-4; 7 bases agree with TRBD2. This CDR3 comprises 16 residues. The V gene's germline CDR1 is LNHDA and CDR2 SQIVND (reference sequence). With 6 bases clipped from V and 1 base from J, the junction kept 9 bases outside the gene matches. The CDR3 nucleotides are TGTGCCAGTAGAAGGGGAGGGGACTCCGCCAAAAACATTCAGTACTTC. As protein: CASRRGGDSAKNIQYF. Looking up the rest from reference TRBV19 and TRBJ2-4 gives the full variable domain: DGGITQSPKYLFRKEGQNVTLSCEQNLNHDAMYWYRQDPGQGLRLIYYSQIVNDFQKGDIAEGYSVSREKKESFPLTVTSAQKNPTAFYLCASRRGGDSAKNIQYFGAGTRLSVL.

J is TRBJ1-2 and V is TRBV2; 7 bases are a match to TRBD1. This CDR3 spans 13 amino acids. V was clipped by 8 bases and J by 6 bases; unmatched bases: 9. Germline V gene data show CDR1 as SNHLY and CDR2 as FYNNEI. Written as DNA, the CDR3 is TGTGCCAGCGGATCCGGGACAGAAAATGGCTACACCTTC. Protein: CASGSGTENGYTF.

The chain's CDR3 is CASNPDRVGGQPQHF. Here the CDR3 DNA reads TGTGCCAGTAACCCCGACAGGGTCGGGGGTCAGCCCCAGCATTTT. This chain connects TRBV19 to TRBJ1-5; 7 bases match TRBD1. CDR3 length equals 15 residues. Trimming at V came to 7 bases and at J to 6 bases, leaving 12 bases not matched to a gene. Per the germline V gene, CDR1 is LNHDA and CDR2 is SQIVND (reference sequence). Looking up the rest from reference TRBV19 and TRBJ1-5 gives the full variable domain: DGGITQSPKYLFRKEGQNVTLSCEQNLNHDAMYWYRQDPGQGLRLIYYSQIVNDFQKGDIAEGYSVSREKKESFPLTVTSAQKNPTAFYLCASNPDRVGGQPQHFGDGTRLSIL.

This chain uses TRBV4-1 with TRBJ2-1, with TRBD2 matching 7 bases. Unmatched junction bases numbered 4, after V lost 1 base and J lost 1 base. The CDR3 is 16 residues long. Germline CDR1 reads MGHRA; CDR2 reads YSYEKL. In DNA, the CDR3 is TGCGCCAGCAGCCAAGTAGCGGGTTCATCCTACAATGAGCAGTTCTTC. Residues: CASSQVAGSSYNEQFF.

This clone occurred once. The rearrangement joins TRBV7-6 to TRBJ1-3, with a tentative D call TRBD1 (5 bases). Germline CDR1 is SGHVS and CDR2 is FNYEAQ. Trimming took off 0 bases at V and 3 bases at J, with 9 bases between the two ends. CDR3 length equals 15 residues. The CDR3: CASSLAPGYGNTIYF. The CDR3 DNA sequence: TGTGCCAGCAGCTTAGCGCCAGGGTATGGAAACACCATATATTTT. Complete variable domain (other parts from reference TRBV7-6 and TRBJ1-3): GAGVSQSPRYKVTKRGQDVALRCDPISGHVSLYWYRQALGQGPEFLTYFNYEAQQDKSGLPNDRFSAERPEGSISTLTIQRTEQRDSAMYRCASSLAPGYGNTIYFGEGSWLTVV.

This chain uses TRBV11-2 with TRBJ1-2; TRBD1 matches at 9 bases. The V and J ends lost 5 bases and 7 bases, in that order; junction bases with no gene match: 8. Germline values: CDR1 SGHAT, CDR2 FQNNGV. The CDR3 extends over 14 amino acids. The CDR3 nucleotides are TGTGCCAGCAGCGTGACAGGGGGGAGCTCTGGCTACACCTTC. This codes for CASSVTGGSSGYTF.

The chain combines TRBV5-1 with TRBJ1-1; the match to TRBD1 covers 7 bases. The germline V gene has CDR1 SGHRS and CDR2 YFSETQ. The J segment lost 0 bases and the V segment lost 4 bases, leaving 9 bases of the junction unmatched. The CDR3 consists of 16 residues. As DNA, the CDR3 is TGCGCCAGCAGCCCTACAGGGGTAGCGATGAACACTGAAGCTTTCTTT. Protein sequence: CASSPTGVAMNTEAFF.

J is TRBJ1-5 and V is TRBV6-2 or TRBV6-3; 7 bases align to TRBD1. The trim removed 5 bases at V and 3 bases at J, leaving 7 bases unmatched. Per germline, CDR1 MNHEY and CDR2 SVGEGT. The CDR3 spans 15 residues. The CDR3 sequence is CASSKPDRPNQPQHF. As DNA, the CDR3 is TGTGCCAGCAGTAAACCGGACAGGCCCAATCAGCCCCAGCATTTT.

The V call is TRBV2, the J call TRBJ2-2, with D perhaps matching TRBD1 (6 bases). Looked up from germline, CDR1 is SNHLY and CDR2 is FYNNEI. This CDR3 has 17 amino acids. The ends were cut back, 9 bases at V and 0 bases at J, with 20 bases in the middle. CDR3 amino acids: CASAVGHTSSNTGELFF. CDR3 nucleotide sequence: TGTGCCAGTGCCGTGGGACACACATCCTCGAACACCGGGGAGCTGTTTTTT.

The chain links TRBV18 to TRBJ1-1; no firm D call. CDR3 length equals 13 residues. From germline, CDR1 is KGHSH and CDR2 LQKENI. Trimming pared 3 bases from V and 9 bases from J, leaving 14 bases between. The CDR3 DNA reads TGTGCCAGCTCACCCTCCGGCGGAGGCCAAGCTTTCTTT. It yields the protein CASSPSGGGQAFF.

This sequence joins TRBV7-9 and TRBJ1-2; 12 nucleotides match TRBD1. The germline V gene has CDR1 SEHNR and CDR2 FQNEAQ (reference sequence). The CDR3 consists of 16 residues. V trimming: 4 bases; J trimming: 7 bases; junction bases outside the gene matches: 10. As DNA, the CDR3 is TGTGCCAGCAGCTCCGGGACAGGGGGCGAGGAGGGTGGCTACACCTTC. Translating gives CASSSGTGGEEGGYTF. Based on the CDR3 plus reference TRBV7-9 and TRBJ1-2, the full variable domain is DTGVSQNPRHKITKRGQNVTFRCDPISEHNRLYWYRQTLGQGPEFLTYFQNEAQLEKSRLLSDRFSAERPKGSFSTLEIQRTEQGDSAMYLCASSSGTGGEEGGYTFGSGTRLTVV.

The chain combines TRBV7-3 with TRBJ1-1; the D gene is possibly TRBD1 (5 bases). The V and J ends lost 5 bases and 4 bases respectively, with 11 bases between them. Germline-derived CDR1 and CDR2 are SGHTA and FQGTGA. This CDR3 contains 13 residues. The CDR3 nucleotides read TGTGCCAGCAGCCCGGGGACTTTCACTGAAGCTTTCTTT. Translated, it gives CASSPGTFTEAFF.

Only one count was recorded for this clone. The CDR3 DNA follows: TGTGCCTGGAGAAGGGACAGGGCCGAGCAGTACTTC. Protein: CAWRRDRAEQYF. This chain uses TRBV30 with TRBJ2-7, with TRBD1 matching 9 bases. This CDR3 has 12 amino acids. Germline trimming cut 3 bases from V and 6 bases from J; bases unmatched to any gene: 3. Germline loops: CDR1 GTSNPN, CDR2 SVGIG (reference sequence). Together with reference TRBV30 and TRBJ2-7, the CDR3 gives the full variable domain: SQTIHQWPATLVQPVGSPLSLECTVEGTSNPNLYWYRQAAGRGLQLLFYSVGIGQISSEVPQNLSASRPQDRQFILSSKKLLLSDSGFYLCAWRRDRAEQYFGPGTRLTVT.

CDR3 sequence reads: CASSLAERQITEAFF. CDR3 DNA: TGTGCCAGCAGCTTGGCCGAGAGACAGATCACTGAAGCTTTCTTT. The V gene is TRBV5-6, the J gene TRBJ1-1, with a possible D match to TRBD1 (5 bases). The CDR3 totals 15 residues. The V and J ends lost 0 bases and 4 bases respectively, with 13 bases between them. CDR1 is SGHDT and CDR2 is YYEEEE in the germline V gene.

The CDR3 region is CASSLGGEGTEAFF. In DNA form, the CDR3 reads TGTGCCAGCAGCTTAGGGGGAGAGGGCACTGAAGCTTTCTTT. The chain has TRBV7-2 and TRBJ1-1; D is ambiguous. CDR1 is SGHTA, CDR2 FQGNSA, per germline. CDR3 size: 14 residues. V lost 1 base and J 4 bases, leaving 10 bases between the germline ends.

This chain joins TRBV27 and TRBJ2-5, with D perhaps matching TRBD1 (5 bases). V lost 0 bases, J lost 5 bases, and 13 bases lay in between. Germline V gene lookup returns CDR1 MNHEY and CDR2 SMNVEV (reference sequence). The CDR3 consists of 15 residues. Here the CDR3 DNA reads TGTGCCAGCAGTTTATCCCAGGGCGTGGGCGAGACCCAGTACTTC. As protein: CASSLSQGVGETQYF.

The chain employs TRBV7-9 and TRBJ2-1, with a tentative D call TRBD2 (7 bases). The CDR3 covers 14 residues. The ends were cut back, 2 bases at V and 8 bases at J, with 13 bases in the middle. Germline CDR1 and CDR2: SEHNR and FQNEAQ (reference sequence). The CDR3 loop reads CASSLRGAGDEQFF. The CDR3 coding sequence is TGTGCCAGCAGCTTACGGGGGGCTGGCGATGAGCAGTTCTTC. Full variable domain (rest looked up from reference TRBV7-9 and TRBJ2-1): DTGVSQNPRHKITKRGQNVTFRCDPISEHNRLYWYRQTLGQGPEFLTYFQNEAQLEKSRLLSDRFSAERPKGSFSTLEIQRTEQGDSAMYLCASSLRGAGDEQFFGPGTRLTVL.

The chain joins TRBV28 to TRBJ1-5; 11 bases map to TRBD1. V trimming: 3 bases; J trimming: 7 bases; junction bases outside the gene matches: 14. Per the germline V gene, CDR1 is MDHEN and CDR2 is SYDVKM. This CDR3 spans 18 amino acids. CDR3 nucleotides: TGTGCCAGCAGTTTCCCTTTGCGGACAGGGGGCTTCGGGCAGCCCCAGCATTTT. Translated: CASSFPLRTGGFGQPQHF.

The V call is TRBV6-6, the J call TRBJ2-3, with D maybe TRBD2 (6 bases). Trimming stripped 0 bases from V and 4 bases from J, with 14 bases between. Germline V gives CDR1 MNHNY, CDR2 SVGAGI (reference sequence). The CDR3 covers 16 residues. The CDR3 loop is CASSYSRLLAADTQYF. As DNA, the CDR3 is TGTGCCAGCAGTTACTCAAGGCTCTTAGCGGCAGATACGCAGTATTTT.